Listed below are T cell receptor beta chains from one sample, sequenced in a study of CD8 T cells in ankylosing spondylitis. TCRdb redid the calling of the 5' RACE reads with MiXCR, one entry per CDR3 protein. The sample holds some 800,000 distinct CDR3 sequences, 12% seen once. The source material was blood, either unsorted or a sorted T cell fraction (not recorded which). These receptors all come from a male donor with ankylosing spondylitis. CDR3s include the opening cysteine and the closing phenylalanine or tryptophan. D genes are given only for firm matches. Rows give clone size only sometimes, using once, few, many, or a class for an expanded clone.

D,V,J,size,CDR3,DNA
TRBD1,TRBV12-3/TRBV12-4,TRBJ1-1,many,CASSQDRGLGEAFF,TGTGCCAGCAGCCAGGACAGGGGGTTAGGTGAAGCTTTCTTT
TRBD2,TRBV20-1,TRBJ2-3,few,CSARGASGRTDTQYF,TGCAGTGCTAGAGGGGCTAGCGGGAGAACAGATACGCAGTATTTT
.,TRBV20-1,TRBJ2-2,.,CSALRRLETGELFF,TGCAGTGCCTTAAGAAGGTTAGAGACCGGGGAGCTGTTTTTT
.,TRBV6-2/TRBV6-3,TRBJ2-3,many,CASSSRDTQYF,TGTGCCAGCAGTTCCAGAGATACGCAGTATTTT
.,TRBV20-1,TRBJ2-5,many,CSAREGGRETQYF,TGCAGTGCTAGAGAGGGGGGCCGGGAGACCCAGTACTTC
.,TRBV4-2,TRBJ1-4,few,CASSKAGTNEKLFF,TGTGCCAGCAGTAAGGCTGGAACTAATGAAAAACTGTTTTTT
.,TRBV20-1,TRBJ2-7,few,CSARTGTTYEQYF,TGCAGTGCTCGGACCGGGACCACCTACGAGCAGTACTTC
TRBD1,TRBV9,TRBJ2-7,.,CASSQDRGPYEQYF,TGTGCCAGCAGCCAAGACAGGGGGCCCTACGAGCAGTACTTC
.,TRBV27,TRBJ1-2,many,CASSFWDRRGGGYTF,TGTGCCAGCAGTTTTTGGGACCGCCGGGGTGGCGGCTACACCTTC
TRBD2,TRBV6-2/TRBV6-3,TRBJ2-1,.,CASTRLAGSYNEQFF,TGTGCCAGCACCCGACTAGCGGGGAGTTACAATGAGCAGTTCTTC
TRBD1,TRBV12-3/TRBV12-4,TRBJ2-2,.,CASRSSGTGDTGELFF,TGTGCCAGCAGGTCATCCGGGACAGGGGACACCGGGGAGCTGTTTTTT
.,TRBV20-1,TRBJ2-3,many,CSARLSGFGTDTQYF,TGCAGTGCTAGATTGTCCGGGTTTGGCACAGATACGCAGTATTTT
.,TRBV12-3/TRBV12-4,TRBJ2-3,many,CASSPVTDTQYF,TGTGCCAGCAGTCCCGTCACAGATACGCAGTATTTT
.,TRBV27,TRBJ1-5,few,CASSSWPDQPQHF,TGTGCCAGCAGTTCGTGGCCCGATCAGCCCCAGCATTTT
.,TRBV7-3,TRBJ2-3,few,CASSLKAPGTQYF,TGTGCCAGCAGCTTAAAGGCGCCCGGTACGCAGTATTTT
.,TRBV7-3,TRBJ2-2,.,CASSLAPPRKGQAGELFF,TGTGCCAGCAGCTTAGCCCCCCCTAGGAAGGGGCAGGCCGGGGAGCTGTTTTTT
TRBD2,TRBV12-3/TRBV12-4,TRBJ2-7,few,CASSLGGGRATEQYF,TGTGCCAGCAGTTTAGGGGGCGGGAGGGCCACTGAGCAGTACTTC